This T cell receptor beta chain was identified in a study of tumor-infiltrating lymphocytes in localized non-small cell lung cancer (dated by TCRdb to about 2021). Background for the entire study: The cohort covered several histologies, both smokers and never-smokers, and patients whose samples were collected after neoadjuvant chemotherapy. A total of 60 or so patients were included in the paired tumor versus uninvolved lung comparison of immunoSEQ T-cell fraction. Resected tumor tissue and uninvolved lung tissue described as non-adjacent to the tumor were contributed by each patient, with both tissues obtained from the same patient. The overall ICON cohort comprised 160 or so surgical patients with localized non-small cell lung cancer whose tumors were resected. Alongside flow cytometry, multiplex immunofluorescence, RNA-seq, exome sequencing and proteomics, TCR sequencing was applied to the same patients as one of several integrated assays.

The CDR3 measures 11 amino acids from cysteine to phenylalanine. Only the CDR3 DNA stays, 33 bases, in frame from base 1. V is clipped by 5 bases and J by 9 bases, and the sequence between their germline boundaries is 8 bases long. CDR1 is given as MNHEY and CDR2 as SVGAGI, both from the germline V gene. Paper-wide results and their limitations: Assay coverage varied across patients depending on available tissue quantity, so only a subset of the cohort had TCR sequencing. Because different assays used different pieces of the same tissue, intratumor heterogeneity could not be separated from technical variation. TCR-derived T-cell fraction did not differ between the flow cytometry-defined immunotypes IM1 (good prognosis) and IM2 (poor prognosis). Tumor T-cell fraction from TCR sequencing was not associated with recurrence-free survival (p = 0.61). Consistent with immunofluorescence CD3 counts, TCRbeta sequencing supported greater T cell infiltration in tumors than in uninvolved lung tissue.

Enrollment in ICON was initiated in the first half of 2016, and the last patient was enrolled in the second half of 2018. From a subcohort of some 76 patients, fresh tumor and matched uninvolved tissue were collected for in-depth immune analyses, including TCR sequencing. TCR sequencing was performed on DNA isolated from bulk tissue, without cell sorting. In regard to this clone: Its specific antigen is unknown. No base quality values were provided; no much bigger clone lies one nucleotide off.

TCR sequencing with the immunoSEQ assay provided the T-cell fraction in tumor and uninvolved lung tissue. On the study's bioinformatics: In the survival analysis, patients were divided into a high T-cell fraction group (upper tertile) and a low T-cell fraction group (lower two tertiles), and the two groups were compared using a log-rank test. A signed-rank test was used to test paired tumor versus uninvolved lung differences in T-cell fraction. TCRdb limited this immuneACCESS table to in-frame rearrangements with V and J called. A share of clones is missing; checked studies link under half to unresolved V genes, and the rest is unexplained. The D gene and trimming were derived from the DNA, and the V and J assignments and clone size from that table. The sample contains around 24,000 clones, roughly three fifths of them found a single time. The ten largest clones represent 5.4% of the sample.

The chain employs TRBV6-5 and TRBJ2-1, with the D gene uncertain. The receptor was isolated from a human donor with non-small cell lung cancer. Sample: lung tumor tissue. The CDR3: CASSLGAEQFF. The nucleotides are TGTGCCAGCAGTCTGGGCGCTGAGCAGTTCTTC.